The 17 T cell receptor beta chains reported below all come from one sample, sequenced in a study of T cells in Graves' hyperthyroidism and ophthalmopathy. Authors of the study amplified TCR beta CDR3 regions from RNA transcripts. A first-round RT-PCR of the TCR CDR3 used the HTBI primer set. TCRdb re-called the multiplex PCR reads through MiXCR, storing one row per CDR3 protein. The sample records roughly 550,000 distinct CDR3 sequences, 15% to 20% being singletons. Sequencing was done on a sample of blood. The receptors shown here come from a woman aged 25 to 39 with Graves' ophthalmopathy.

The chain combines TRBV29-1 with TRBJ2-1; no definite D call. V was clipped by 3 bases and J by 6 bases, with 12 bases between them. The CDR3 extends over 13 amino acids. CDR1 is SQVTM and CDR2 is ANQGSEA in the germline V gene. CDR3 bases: TGCAGCGTTGATGGGAAGCGAGTCAATGAGCAGTTCTTC. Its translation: CSVDGKRVNEQFF.

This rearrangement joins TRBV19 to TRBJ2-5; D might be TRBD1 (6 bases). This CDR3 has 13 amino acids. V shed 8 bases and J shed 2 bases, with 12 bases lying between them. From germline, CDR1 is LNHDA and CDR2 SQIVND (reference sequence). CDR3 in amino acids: CASQDSLQETQYF. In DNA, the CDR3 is TGTGCCAGTCAGGACAGCCTTCAAGAGACCCAGTACTTC.

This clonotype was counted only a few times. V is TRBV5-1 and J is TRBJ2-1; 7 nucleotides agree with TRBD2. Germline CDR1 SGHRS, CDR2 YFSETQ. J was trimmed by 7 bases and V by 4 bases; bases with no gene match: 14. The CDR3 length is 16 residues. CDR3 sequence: CASSPQGAGVKNEQFF. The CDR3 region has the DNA TGCGCCAGCAGCCCCCAAGGGGCGGGAGTAAAAAATGAGCAGTTCTTC.

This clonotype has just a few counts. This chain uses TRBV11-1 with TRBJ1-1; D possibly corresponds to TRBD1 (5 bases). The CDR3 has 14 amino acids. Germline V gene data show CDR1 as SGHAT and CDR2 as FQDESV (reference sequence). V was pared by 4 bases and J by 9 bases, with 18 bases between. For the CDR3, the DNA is TGTGCCAGCAGCTATTCCAGGGTTGGATTTCAAGCTTTCTTT. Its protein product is CASSYSRVGFQAFF.

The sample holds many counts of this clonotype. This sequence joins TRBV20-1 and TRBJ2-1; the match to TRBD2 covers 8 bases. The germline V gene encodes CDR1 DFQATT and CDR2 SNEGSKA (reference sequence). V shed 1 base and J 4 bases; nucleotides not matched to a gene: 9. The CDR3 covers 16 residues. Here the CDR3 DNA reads TGCAGTGCTAGAGTGGGAGCGGGAGCGGGGTACAATGAGCAGTTCTTC. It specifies CSARVGAGAGYNEQFF.

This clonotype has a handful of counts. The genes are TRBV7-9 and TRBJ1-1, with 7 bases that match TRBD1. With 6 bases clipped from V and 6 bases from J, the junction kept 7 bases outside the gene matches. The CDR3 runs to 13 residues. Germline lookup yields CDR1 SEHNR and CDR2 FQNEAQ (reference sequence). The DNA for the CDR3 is TGTGCCAGCAGTCGACAGGGTCACTCTGAAGCTTTCTTT. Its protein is CASSRQGHSEAFF.

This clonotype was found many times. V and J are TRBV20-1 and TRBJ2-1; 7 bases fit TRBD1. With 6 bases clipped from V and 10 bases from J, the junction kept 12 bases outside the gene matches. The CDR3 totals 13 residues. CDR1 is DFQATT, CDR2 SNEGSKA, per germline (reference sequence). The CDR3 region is CSARRSPGQEQFF. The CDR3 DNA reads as TGCAGTGCCAGAAGATCCCCGGGACAGGAGCAGTTCTTC.

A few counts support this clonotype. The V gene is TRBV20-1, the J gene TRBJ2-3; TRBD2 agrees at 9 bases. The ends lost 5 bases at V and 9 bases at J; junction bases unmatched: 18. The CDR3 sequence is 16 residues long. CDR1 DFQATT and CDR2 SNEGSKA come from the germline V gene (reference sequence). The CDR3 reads CSARWAGGNPSATQYF. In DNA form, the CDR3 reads TGCAGTGCTCGCTGGGCGGGGGGGAATCCATCCGCCACGCAGTATTTT.

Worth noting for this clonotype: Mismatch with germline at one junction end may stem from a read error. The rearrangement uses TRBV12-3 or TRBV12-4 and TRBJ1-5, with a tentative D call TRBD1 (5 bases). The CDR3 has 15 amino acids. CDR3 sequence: CASSSTFGTSGTQDF. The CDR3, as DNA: TGTGCCAGCAGTTCCACCTTCGGGACTAGCGGCACCCAGGATTTT.

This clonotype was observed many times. The CDR3 spells CASSQGLGDVEAFF. The CDR3 coding sequence is TGTGCCAGCTCACAGGGGTTGGGGGACGTTGAAGCTTTCTTT. This rearrangement joins TRBV18 to TRBJ1-1, with D possibly being TRBD1 (5 bases). CDR1 and CDR2 from the germline V gene are KGHSH and LQKENI. V lost 4 bases to trimming and J lost 7 bases, with 16 bases between them. The CDR3 contains 14 residues.

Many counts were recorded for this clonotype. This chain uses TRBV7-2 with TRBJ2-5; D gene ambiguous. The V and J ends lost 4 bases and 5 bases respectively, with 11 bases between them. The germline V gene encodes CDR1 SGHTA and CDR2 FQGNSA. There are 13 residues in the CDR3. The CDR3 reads CASSSSNWETQYF. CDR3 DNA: TGTGCCAGCAGCTCCTCGAATTGGGAGACCCAGTACTTC. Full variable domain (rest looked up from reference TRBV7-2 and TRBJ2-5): GAGVSQSPSNKVTEKGKDVELRCDPISGHTALYWYRQSLGQGLEFLIYFQGNSAPDKSGLPSDRFSAERTGGSVSTLTIQRTQQEDSAVYLCASSSSNWETQYFGPGTRLLVL.

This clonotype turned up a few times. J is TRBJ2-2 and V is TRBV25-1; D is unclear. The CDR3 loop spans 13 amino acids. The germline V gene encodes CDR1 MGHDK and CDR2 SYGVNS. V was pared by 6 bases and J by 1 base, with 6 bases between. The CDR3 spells CASRAVNTGELFF. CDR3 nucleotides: TGTGCCAGCAGGGCAGTGAACACCGGGGAGCTGTTTTTT.

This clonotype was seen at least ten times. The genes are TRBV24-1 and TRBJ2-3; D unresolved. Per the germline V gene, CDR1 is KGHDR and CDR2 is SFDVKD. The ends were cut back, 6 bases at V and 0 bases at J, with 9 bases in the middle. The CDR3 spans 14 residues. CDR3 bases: TGTGCCACCAGTCCGACGGTGAGCACAGATACGCAGTATTTT. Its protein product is CATSPTVSTDTQYF.

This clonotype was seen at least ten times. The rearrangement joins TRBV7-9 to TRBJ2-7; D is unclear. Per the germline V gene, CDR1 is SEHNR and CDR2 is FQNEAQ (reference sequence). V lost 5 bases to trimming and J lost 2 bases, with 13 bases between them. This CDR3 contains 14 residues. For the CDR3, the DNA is TGTGCCAGCAGCCTAGAAGGGTACGCCTACGAGCAGTACTTC. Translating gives CASSLEGYAYEQYF. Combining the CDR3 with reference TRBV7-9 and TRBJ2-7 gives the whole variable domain DTGVSQNPRHKITKRGQNVTFRCDPISEHNRLYWYRQTLGQGPEFLTYFQNEAQLEKSRLLSDRFSAERPKGSFSTLEIQRTEQGDSAMYLCASSLEGYAYEQYFGPGTRLTVT.

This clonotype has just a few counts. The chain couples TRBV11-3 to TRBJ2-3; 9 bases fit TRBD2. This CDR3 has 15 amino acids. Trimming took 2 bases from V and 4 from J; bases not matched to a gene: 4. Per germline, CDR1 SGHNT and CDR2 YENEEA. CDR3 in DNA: TGTGCCAGCAGCTTAAAAGGCGGGAGGGCAGATACGCAGTATTTT. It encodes CASSLKGGRADTQYF.

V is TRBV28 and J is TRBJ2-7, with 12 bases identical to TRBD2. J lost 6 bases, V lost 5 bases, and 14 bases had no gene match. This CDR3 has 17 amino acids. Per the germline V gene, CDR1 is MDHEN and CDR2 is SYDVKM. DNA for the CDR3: TGTGCCAGCAGTCCAAGACCGGGGGCTAGCGGGAGGGGCGAGCAGTACTTC. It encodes CASSPRPGASGRGEQYF.

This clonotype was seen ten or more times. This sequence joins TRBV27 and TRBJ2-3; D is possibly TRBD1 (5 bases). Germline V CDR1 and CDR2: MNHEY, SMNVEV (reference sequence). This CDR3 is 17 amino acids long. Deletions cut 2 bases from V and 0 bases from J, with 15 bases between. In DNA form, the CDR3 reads TGTGCCAGCAGTTTAAGAGCGACAGAAACTAGCACAGATACGCAGTATTTT. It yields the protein CASSLRATETSTDTQYF.